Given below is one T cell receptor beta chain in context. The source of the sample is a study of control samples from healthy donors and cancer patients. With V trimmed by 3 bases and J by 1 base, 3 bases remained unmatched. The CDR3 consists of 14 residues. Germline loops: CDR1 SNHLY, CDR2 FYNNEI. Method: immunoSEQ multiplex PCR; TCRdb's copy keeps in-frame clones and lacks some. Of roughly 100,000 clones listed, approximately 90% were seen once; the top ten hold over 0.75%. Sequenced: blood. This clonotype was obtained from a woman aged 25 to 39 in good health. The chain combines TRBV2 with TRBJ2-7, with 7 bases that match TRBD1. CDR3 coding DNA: TGTGCCAGCAGTGAGGGCAGGGGGTCCTACGAGCAGTACTTC. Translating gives CASSEGRGSYEQYF.